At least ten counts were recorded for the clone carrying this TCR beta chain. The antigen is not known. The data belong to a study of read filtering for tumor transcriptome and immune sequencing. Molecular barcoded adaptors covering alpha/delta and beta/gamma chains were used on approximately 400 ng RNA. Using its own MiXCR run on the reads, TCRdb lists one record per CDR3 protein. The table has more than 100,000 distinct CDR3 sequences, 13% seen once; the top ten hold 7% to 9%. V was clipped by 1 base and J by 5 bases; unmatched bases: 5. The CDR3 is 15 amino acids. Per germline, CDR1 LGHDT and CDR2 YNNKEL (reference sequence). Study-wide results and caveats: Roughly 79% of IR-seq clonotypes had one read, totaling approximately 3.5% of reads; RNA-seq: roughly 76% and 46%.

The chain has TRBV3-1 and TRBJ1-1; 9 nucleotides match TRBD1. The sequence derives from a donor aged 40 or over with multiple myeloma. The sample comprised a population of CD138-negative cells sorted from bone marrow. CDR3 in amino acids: CASSQGDRAATEAFF. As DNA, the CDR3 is TGTGCCAGCAGCCAAGGGGACAGGGCGGCTACTGAAGCTTTCTTT.